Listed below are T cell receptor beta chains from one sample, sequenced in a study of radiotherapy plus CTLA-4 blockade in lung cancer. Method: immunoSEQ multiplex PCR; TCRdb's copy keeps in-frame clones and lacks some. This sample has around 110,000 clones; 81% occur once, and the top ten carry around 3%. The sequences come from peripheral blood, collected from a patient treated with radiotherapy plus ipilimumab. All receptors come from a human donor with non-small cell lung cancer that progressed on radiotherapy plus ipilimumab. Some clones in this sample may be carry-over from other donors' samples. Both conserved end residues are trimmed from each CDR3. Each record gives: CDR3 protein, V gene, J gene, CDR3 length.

CDR3: ASSLVTGTNQPQH
V: TRBV28
J: TRBJ1-5
length: 13

CDR3: ASSPAGDSSYEQY
V: TRBV18
J: TRBJ2-7
length: 13

CDR3: ASSGDRDAETQY
V: TRBV6-5
J: TRBJ2-5
length: 12

CDR3: ASSPGTGHYNEQF
V: TRBV18
J: TRBJ2-1
length: 13

CDR3: ASSLGPGQGDTGELF
V: TRBV5-1
J: TRBJ2-2
length: 15

CDR3: ASSPRTMRRTYNEQF
V: TRBV18
J: TRBJ2-1
length: 15

CDR3: ASRRGDGEAF
V: TRBV25-1
J: TRBJ1-1
length: 10

CDR3: ASSQGTSGGKEHRGAV
V: TRBV4-2
J: TRBJ2-2
length: 16

CDR3: SVEERNRGSEKLF
V: TRBV29-1
J: TRBJ1-4
length: 13

CDR3: ASSLLSGTRNTGELF
V: TRBV27
J: TRBJ2-2
length: 15

CDR3: ASSLLGPSLTEAF
V: TRBV6-5
J: TRBJ1-1
length: 13

CDR3: ASSHGSGIYEQY
V: TRBV7-2
J: TRBJ2-7
length: 12

CDR3: ASRGTVSSYEQY
V: TRBV19
J: TRBJ2-7
length: 12

CDR3: ASSQEPGYNQPQH
V: TRBV4-2
J: TRBJ1-5
length: 13

CDR3: ASSSRDRGTEAF
V: TRBV7-9
J: TRBJ1-1
length: 12

CDR3: ASSFISGGPEAF
V: TRBV5-4
J: TRBJ1-1
length: 12

CDR3: ASSSGDYEQY
V: TRBV5-1
J: TRBJ2-7
length: 10

CDR3: ASSPGPGLAQDTQY
V: TRBV27
J: TRBJ2-3
length: 14

CDR3: ASSTGQGGEQY
V: TRBV7-3
J: TRBJ2-7
length: 11

CDR3: ASSQGTPHYNEQF
V: TRBV7-7
J: TRBJ2-1
length: 13

CDR3: ASSQESDQPQH
V: TRBV4-2
J: TRBJ1-5
length: 11

CDR3: ASSIGGQSYEQY
V: TRBV19
J: TRBJ2-7
length: 12

CDR3: ASSGNYGYT
V: TRBV28
J: TRBJ1-2
length: 9

CDR3: ASGRGRTNEKLF
V: TRBV6-1
J: TRBJ1-4
length: 12

CDR3: ASSAGTGAQPQH
V: TRBV11-2
J: TRBJ1-5
length: 12

CDR3: SVDKGYGYT
V: TRBV29-1
J: TRBJ1-2
length: 9

CDR3: ASSPASGGETQY
V: TRBV18
J: TRBJ2-5
length: 12

CDR3: ASSFYRESNQPQH
V: TRBV18
J: TRBJ1-5
length: 13

CDR3: ASSQDRGTGATQY
V: TRBV6-1
J: TRBJ2-3
length: 13

CDR3: ASSVGPGSNTGELF
V: TRBV9
J: TRBJ2-2
length: 14

CDR3: ASSSQAETQY
V: TRBV6-5
J: TRBJ2-5
length: 10

CDR3: ASSVTQGRRSPLH
V: TRBV6-6
J: TRBJ1-6
length: 13

CDR3: ASSADLTVRNTIY
V: TRBV9
J: TRBJ1-3
length: 13

CDR3: ASRATGSSGNTIY
V: TRBV25-1
J: TRBJ1-3
length: 13

CDR3: ASTPRTNPTDTQY
V: TRBV4-3
J: TRBJ2-3
length: 13

CDR3: ASTLTGMNTEAF
V: TRBV19
J: TRBJ1-1
length: 12

CDR3: ASSQTLLRGPTEAF
V: TRBV4-3
J: TRBJ1-1
length: 14

CDR3: ASSPPSLSWQGEQY
V: TRBV18
J: TRBJ2-7
length: 14

CDR3: ASSPQGLLNTEAF
V: TRBV9
J: TRBJ1-1
length: 13

CDR3: ASSHHLEGPGRLATNEKLF
V: TRBV4-3
J: TRBJ1-4
length: 19

CDR3: ASSYEGRNQPQH
V: TRBV6-6
J: TRBJ1-5
length: 12

CDR3: ASSTQRGLAEAF
V: TRBV9
J: TRBJ1-1
length: 12

CDR3: ASSYSGGAFYGYT
V: TRBV6-6
J: TRBJ1-2
length: 13

CDR3: AILRGLGTDTQY
V: TRBV10-3
J: TRBJ2-3
length: 12

CDR3: ASSLEQGQPQH
V: TRBV5-6
J: TRBJ1-5
length: 11

CDR3: ASSQGYLRQWFFEQY
V: TRBV5-5
J: TRBJ2-7
length: 15

CDR3: ASSLDSRGVNTEAF
V: TRBV5-6
J: TRBJ1-1
length: 14

CDR3: ASSDTAFGNQPQH
V: TRBV2
J: TRBJ1-5
length: 13